The clone carrying this TCR beta chain has a single count. No antigen is known for it. Once obtained from cultured CD4+ T cells, the DNA was sequenced using the Oncomine TCR Beta short-read assay. TCRdb re-called the PCR reads through MiXCR, storing one row per CDR3 protein. Found here are about 9,700 distinct CDR3 sequences, 50% to 65% of them singletons; the top ten hold roughly 21%. Treatment of the sample: 10-day PBMC culture with coronavirus spike peptide pools or control peptides (ViraFEST assay). The data derive from a study of vaccination and CD4 T cells after COVID-19. The source is a human donor who had recovered from COVID-19. Sample: CD4+ T cells from blood, cultured in vitro.

The CDR3: CASSPGTSAQETQYF. DNA for the CDR3: TGTGCCAGCAGTCCCGGGACTAGCGCTCAAGAGACCCAGTACTTC. This chain uses TRBV11-3 with TRBJ2-5; 10 bases align to TRBD2. The J segment lost 2 bases and the V segment lost 6 bases, leaving 6 bases of the junction unmatched. Germline values: CDR1 SGHNT, CDR2 YENEEA. The CDR3 consists of 15 residues.